In its sample, the clone carrying this T cell receptor beta chain was seen a few times. Its antigen is as yet unknown. Template-switching 5'RACE yielded the TCR cDNA; a universal primer site and UMIs were added in the process. Using its own MiXCR run on the 5' RACE reads, TCRdb lists one record per CDR3 protein. The data contain roughly 150,000 distinct CDR3 sequences, about 7% of them seen just once; the ten biggest clones take up under 0.7%. This entry is derived from a study of T cells after yellow fever vaccination. Points from the study as a whole: A weaker but faster secondary response was observed, peaking on day 5 versus 15. Contamination of FACS-sorted repertoires by abundant clonotypes from the bulk population could occur. The study re-detected most primary-vaccination clones after the booster (around 96% CD4, around 89% CD8).

CDR1 KGHSH and CDR2 LQKENI come from the germline V gene. The CDR3 runs 15 residues. Trimming took 4 bases from V and 1 from J, leaving 13 bases between them. The sequence was collected from a young man who received the YFV17D yellow fever vaccine. The sample here was CD4+ T cells sorted from PBMCs, taken 10 days after the yellow fever booster vaccination. The V gene is TRBV18, the J gene TRBJ1-1; perhaps TRBD1 as D (5 bases). CDR3 in DNA: TGTGCCAGCTCACAAGAACAGGCGTCGAACACTGAAGCTTTCTTT. Protein: CASSQEQASNTEAFF.